A single sample gave rise to the 12 T cell receptor beta chains below, sequenced in a study of cytomegalovirus exposure and HLA in healthy donors. It was with 60 Vbeta and 13 Jbeta primers that the PCR ran. Some clones are missing from TCRdb's copy, which holds only in-frame ones; the method was immunoSEQ multiplex PCR. The table has approximately 150,000 clones, approximately 85% seen once; the top ten hold around 4.8%. Sequences were obtained from PBMCs. The receptors shown here come from a girl aged 5 to 17 in good health and CMV-seropositive.

The V call is TRBV7-9, the J call TRBJ1-2; 10 bases match TRBD1. With 5 bases clipped from V and 3 bases from J, the junction kept 9 bases outside the gene matches. The CDR3 consists of 16 residues. Germline V gene sequence: CDR1 SEHNR, CDR2 FQNEAQ (reference sequence). CDR3 in DNA: TGTGCCAGCAGCCAATTGGGACAGGGGCAGGACTATGGCTACACCTTC. Protein: CASSQLGQGQDYGYTF.

The chain couples TRBV7-2 to TRBJ1-2; TRBD1 matches at 9 bases. V lost 11 bases and J lost 6; bases outside the gene matches: 13. The germline V gene has CDR1 SGHTA and CDR2 FQGNSA. The CDR3 runs 14 residues. CDR3 in amino acids: CAPPWDRELHGYTF. Here the CDR3 DNA reads TGTGCCCCCCCGTGGGACAGGGAATTACATGGCTACACCTTC.

V is TRBV5-6 and J is TRBJ1-2; 7 nucleotides align to TRBD1. The CDR3 is 13 amino acids. CDR1 is SGHDT, CDR2 YYEEEE, per germline. V shed 4 bases, J shed 2 bases, and the junction held 2 bases outside the gene matches. CDR3 in DNA: TGTGCCAGCAGCAAACAGGGGAACTATGGCTACACCTTC. Its protein product is CASSKQGNYGYTF. The whole variable domain, remainder taken from reference TRBV5-6 and TRBJ1-2, is DAGVTQSPTHLIKTRGQQVTLRCSPKSGHDTVSWYQQALGQGPQFIFQYYEEEERQRGNFPDRFSGHQFPNYSSELNVNALLLGDSALYLCASSKQGNYGYTFGSGTRLTVV.

This rearrangement joins TRBV18 to TRBJ2-7; tentative D call: TRBD1 (5 bases). Germline assignment: CDR1 KGHSH and CDR2 LQKENI. Trimming stripped 6 bases from V and 5 bases from J, with 17 bases between. The CDR3 covers 14 residues. The chain's CDR3 is CASSRRWTFNEQYF. CDR3 bases: TGTGCCAGCTCTCGAAGGTGGACATTTAACGAGCAGTACTTC.

The gene calls are TRBV6-6 and TRBJ1-2; D possibly corresponds to TRBD1 (5 bases). CDR3 length: 12 amino acids. Germline CDR1 and CDR2: MNHNY and SVGAGI (reference sequence). Trimming took off 4 bases at V and 8 bases at J, with 11 bases between the two ends. DNA of the CDR3: TGTGCCAGCAGTTCGGGGGGGGAAGGCTACACCTTC. Protein sequence: CASSSGGEGYTF.

This clone was detected only once. The chain couples TRBV7-8 to TRBJ1-3; possibly TRBD1 for D (6 bases). The CDR3 runs 18 residues. Germline V gene lookup returns CDR1 SGHVS and CDR2 FQNEAQ. V lost 5 bases to trimming and J lost 0 bases, with 20 bases between them. The CDR3 region has the DNA TGTGCCAGCAGCCCCGATAGGGGGGGACTTTCCTCTGGAAACACCATATATTTT. Translation gives CASSPDRGGLSSGNTIYF.

In DNA, the CDR3 is TGTGCCAGCAGCAGTAGGGGACAATTTGGAGGAAACACCATATATTTT. The encoded protein is CASSSRGQFGGNTIYF. The rearrangement uses TRBV5-4 and TRBJ1-3; maybe TRBD1 (6 bases). Germline V CDR1 and CDR2: SGHNT, YYREEE (reference sequence). V shed 4 bases and J shed 4 bases, with 18 bases lying between them. CDR3 length equals 16 residues.

V gene TRBV7-6 combines with J gene TRBJ2-5; 9 nucleotides agree with TRBD2. The CDR3 runs to 16 residues. Germline CDR1 and CDR2: SGHVS and FNYEAQ. V trimming: 1 base; J trimming: 7 bases; junction bases outside the gene matches: 10. The CDR3 coding sequence is TGTGCCAGCAGCTTAGAAGCGGGGGGCCGTTCAGGGACCCAGTACTTC. Translated: CASSLEAGGRSGTQYF.

The chain employs TRBV6-1 and TRBJ1-5; 10 nucleotides line up with TRBD1. The J segment lost 6 bases and the V segment lost 3 bases, leaving 5 bases of the junction unmatched. The CDR3 consists of 15 residues. Germline V lookup: CDR1 MNHNS, CDR2 SASEGT. The CDR3 nucleotides are TGTGCCAGCAGTGAGGCGACAGGGGGCGTTCAGCCCCAGCATTTT. It encodes CASSEATGGVQPQHF.

This chain's CDR3 is CASSPRSGRGGADEQFF. Written as DNA, the CDR3 is TGCGCCAGCAGCCCCCGGTCTGGGCGGGGGGGCGCGGATGAGCAGTTCTTC. The chain has TRBV5-1 and TRBJ2-1, with 9 bases aligning to TRBD2. The CDR3 spans 17 residues. J lost 8 bases, V lost 4 bases, and 16 bases had no gene match. The germline V gene has CDR1 SGHRS and CDR2 YFSETQ.

This chain connects TRBV6-1 to TRBJ2-3, with TRBD2 identical over 9 bases. The CDR3 runs 15 residues. Germline V gene data show CDR1 as MNHNS and CDR2 as SASEGT. With V trimmed by 3 bases and J by 2 bases, 3 bases remained unmatched. The CDR3: CASSEPGLATDTQYF. The CDR3 nucleotides are TGTGCCAGCAGTGAGCCGGGACTAGCCACAGATACGCAGTATTTT.

The V and J genes are TRBV18 and TRBJ2-7; D remains ambiguous. The CDR3 covers 14 residues. In germline, CDR1 is KGHSH, CDR2 LQKENI. V dropped 3 bases and J dropped 0 bases, with 9 bases sitting between them. The CDR3 region is CASSPTDNSYEQYF. The CDR3, as DNA: TGTGCCAGCTCACCGACTGATAACTCCTACGAGCAGTACTTC.